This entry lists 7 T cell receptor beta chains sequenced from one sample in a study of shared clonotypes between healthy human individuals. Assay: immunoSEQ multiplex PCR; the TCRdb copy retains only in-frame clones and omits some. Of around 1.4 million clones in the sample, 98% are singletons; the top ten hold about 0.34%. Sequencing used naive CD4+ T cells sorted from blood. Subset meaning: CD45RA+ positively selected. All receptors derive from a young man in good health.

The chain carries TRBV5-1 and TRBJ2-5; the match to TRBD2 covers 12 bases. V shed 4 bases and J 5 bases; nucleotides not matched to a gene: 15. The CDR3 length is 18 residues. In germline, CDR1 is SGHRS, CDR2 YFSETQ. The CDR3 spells CASSAGTSGQRARETQYF. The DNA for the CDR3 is TGCGCCAGCAGCGCCGGGACTAGCGGGCAAAGAGCCAGGGAGACCCAGTACTTC.

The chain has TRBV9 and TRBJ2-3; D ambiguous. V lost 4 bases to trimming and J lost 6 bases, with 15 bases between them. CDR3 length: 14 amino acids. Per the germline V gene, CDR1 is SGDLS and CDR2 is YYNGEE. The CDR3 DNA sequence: TGTGCCAGCAGCCTCGGACGGGTCGGGGATACGCAGTATTTT. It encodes CASSLGRVGDTQYF.

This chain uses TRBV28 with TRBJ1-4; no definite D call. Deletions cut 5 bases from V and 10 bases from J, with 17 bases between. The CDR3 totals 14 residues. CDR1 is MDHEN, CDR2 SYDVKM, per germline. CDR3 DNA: TGTGCCAGCAGTAGCCTGGACGGGGTGGGAAAACTGTTTTTT. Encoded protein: CASSSLDGVGKLFF. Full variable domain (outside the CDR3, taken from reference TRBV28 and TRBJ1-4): DVKVTQSSRYLVKRTGEKVFLECVQDMDHENMFWYRQDPGLGLRLIYFSYDVKMKEKGDIPEGYSVSREKKERFSLILESASTNQTSMYLCASSSLDGVGKLFFGSGTQLSVL.

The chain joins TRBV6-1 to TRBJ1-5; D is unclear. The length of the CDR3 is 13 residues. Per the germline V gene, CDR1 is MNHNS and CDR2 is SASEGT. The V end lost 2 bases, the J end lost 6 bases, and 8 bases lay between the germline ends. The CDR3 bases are TGTGCCAGCAGTGAAACCGGCGGTCAGCCCCAGCATTTT. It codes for CASSETGGQPQHF.

The CDR3 nucleotides are TGTGCCAGCAGTGAATCAGGACAGGGAAGCACAGATACGCAGTATTTT. Its protein product is CASSESGQGSTDTQYF. The V gene is TRBV25-1, the J gene TRBJ2-3, with 8 bases lining up with TRBD1. Germline V gives CDR1 MGHDK, CDR2 SYGVNS. V trimming: 1 base; J trimming: 0 bases; junction bases outside the gene matches: 3. CDR3 length equals 16 residues.

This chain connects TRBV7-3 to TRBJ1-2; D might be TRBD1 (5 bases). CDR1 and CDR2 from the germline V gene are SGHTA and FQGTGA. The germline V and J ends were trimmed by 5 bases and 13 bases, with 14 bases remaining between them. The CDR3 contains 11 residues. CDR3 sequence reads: CASSVQEELTF. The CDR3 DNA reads TGTGCCAGCAGCGTACAGGAGGAGCTCACCTTC.

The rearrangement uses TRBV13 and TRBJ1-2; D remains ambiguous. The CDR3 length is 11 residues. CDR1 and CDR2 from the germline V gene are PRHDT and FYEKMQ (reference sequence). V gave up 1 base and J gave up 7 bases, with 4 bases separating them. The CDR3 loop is CASSLEGGYTF. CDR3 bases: TGTGCCAGCAGCTTAGAGGGTGGCTACACCTTC.